This passage covers 28 T cell receptor beta chains from one sample sequenced in a study of CD8+CD57+ T cells in acquired aplastic anemia. Both TCR beta VDJ combination and CDR3 sequence profiling were carried out. Genomic DNA was the template for this profiling. TCRdb redid the calling of the reads with MiXCR, one entry per CDR3 protein. The repertoire holds some 130,000 distinct CDR3 sequences, 40% to 45% seen once, with around 8.4% in the top ten. The sample consisted of sorted CD4+, CD8+, or CD8+CD57+ T cells (not recorded which) from PBMCs. The receptors originated from a human donor in good health, serving as a control.

About this clonotype itself: This CDR3 is missing its conserved last phenylalanine or tryptophan, likely due to a read error. This chain links TRBV19 with TRBJ1-1; possibly TRBD1 for D (5 bases). CDR1 LNHDA and CDR2 SQIVND come from the germline V gene (reference sequence). The germline V and J ends were trimmed by 8 bases and 10 bases, with 14 bases remaining between them. The CDR3 loop spans 11 amino acids. CDR3 sequence: CASGREGRAFL. CDR3 DNA sequence: TGTGCCAGTGGTCGGGAGGGGAGAGCTTTCCTT.

J is TRBJ2-3 and V is TRBV10-3; D unresolved. The CDR3 consists of 11 residues. Germline values: CDR1 ENHRY, CDR2 SYGVKD. V lost 4 bases and J lost 2, with 1 base in between. The CDR3, as DNA: TGTGCCATCAGTGCCACAGATACGCAGTATTTT. Protein: CAISATDTQYF.

This chain joins TRBV10-3 and TRBJ2-7; D gene ambiguous. Per germline, CDR1 ENHRY and CDR2 SYGVKD. Trimming left V 10 bases short and J 0 bases short, with 13 bases between. The CDR3 spans 13 residues. CDR3 sequence (DNA): TGTGCCAGCAGGCCGGCTGGCTCCTACGAGCAGTACTTC. Translation: CASRPAGSYEQYF.

The chain combines TRBV7-2 with TRBJ2-1; D may be TRBD1 (6 bases). The CDR3 runs to 15 residues. Germline-derived CDR1 and CDR2 are SGHTA and FQGNSA. V was pared by 6 bases and J by 4 bases, with 16 bases between. CDR3: CASSIVRGFYNEQFF. The CDR3 DNA follows: TGTGCCAGCAGTATCGTTAGGGGGTTTTACAATGAGCAGTTCTTC.

The rearrangement joins TRBV15 to TRBJ2-5; D could derive from TRBD1 or TRBD2 (5 bases each). The germline CDR1 and CDR2 sequences are LNHNV and YYDKDF (reference sequence). Trimming removed 5 bases from V and 1 base from J, with 14 bases in between. The CDR3 loop spans 15 amino acids. CDR3 nucleotides: TGTGCCACCAGCCGAAAAGCCGGGACCCAAGAGACCCAGTACTTC. This sequence encodes CATSRKAGTQETQYF.

The chain links TRBV15 to TRBJ2-7, with TRBD1 as a possible D gene (6 bases). Per germline, CDR1 LNHNV and CDR2 YYDKDF (reference sequence). The CDR3 has 13 amino acids. Deletions cut 3 bases from V and 3 bases from J, with 9 bases between. CDR3 DNA sequence: TGTGCCACCAGCAGGGACAGATTCTACGAGCAGTACTTC. Encoded protein: CATSRDRFYEQYF. The variable domain in full, completed from reference TRBV15 and TRBJ2-7, reads DAMVIQNPRYQVTQFGKPVTLSCSQTLNHNVMYWYQQKSSQAPKLLFHYYDKDFNNEADTPDNFQSRRPNTSFCFLDIRSPGLGDTAMYLCATSRDRFYEQYFGPGTRLTVT.

This clonotype showed up many times. V usage is TRBV14 and J usage is TRBJ1-4; D is ambiguous. Germline V gene sequence: CDR1 SGHDN, CDR2 FVKESK. The CDR3 has 15 residues. Trimming left V 4 bases short and J 8 bases short, with 17 bases between. This CDR3 is CASSLLGEKGEKLFF. The DNA for the CDR3 is TGTGCCAGCAGCCTATTAGGCGAAAAGGGCGAAAAACTGTTTTTT.

At least ten counts were recorded for this clonotype. The rearrangement uses TRBV10-2 and TRBJ2-1, with 14 bases lining up with TRBD2. CDR1 is WSHSY and CDR2 is SAAADI in the germline V gene. The CDR3 length is 13 residues. Trimming took 6 bases from V and 9 from J; bases not matched to a gene: 1. In DNA, the CDR3 is TGCGCCAGCAGGGGACTAGCGGGAGTTGAGCAGTTCTTC. Its protein is CASRGLAGVEQFF.

This clonotype was picked up many times. The V call is TRBV2, the J call TRBJ1-1, with D possibly TRBD1 on 5 matching bases. V lost 11 bases and J 3 bases, leaving 16 bases between the germline ends. This CDR3 is built from 13 residues. Germline CDR1 SNHLY, CDR2 FYNNEI. CDR3: CAGRTGRDTEAFF. The CDR3 region has the DNA TGTGCCGGACGGACGGGGCGGGACACTGAAGCTTTCTTT.

The V call is TRBV19, the J call TRBJ1-2; TRBD1 aligns across 8 bases. With 5 bases clipped from V and 8 bases from J, the junction kept 7 bases outside the gene matches. The CDR3 has 13 amino acids. Per germline, CDR1 LNHDA and CDR2 SQIVND (reference sequence). The CDR3 sequence: CASSSQGGVGYTF. In DNA form, the CDR3 reads TGTGCCAGTAGTTCACAGGGGGGGGTCGGCTACACCTTC.

V and J are TRBV6-5 and TRBJ1-2; 12 bases are shared with TRBD1. The CDR3 totals 15 residues. The germline gives CDR1 MNHEY, CDR2 SVGAGI. J gave up 8 bases and V 2 bases, and 6 bases lay outside the gene matches. CDR3 bases: TGTGCCAGCAGTTACGAGGGACAGGGGGCGGGAGGCTACACCTTC. It is translated as CASSYEGQGAGGYTF.

The chain links TRBV7-9 to TRBJ2-7, with D hard to call. The CDR3 has 12 residues. V dropped 1 base and J dropped 5 bases, with 6 bases sitting between them. Germline CDR1 SEHNR, CDR2 FQNEAQ (reference sequence). In DNA, the CDR3 is TGTGCCAGCAGCTTAGATTACCACGAGCAGTACTTC. Encoded protein: CASSLDYHEQYF.

A remark on this clonotype: It may be a read error: a sequence one base away is much more abundant. This sequence joins TRBV6-5 and TRBJ1-6, with 7 nucleotides matching TRBD1. Trimming cost V 5 bases and J 6 bases; bases outside gene matches: 7. Germline V gene data show CDR1 as MNHEY and CDR2 as SVGAGI. The CDR3 totals 15 residues. CDR3 nucleotides: TGTGCCAGCAGTCACCCGGGACAGATTAATTCACCCCTCCACTTT. Protein product: CASSHPGQINSPLHF.

In this sample, this clonotype turned up many times. The chain carries TRBV28 and TRBJ1-2, with 7 bases fitting TRBD1. The CDR3 is made up of 12 amino acids. With 5 bases clipped from V and 10 bases from J, the junction kept 7 bases outside the gene matches. Germline CDR1 reads MDHEN; CDR2 reads SYDVKM. The CDR3 reads CASSTGTVDYTF. The CDR3 DNA is TGTGCCAGCAGTACCGGGACAGTTGACTACACCTTC.

The rearrangement links TRBV6-4 to TRBJ2-7; 9 nucleotides agree with TRBD1. Germline V gene sequence: CDR1 MRHNA, CDR2 SNTAGT. CDR3 length: 15 amino acids. Trimming at V came to 4 bases and at J to 0 bases, leaving 4 bases not matched to a gene. CDR3 amino acids: CASSVKQGASYEQYF. CDR3 sequence (DNA): TGTGCCAGCAGTGTGAAACAGGGGGCCTCCTACGAGCAGTACTTC.

The chain couples TRBV2 to TRBJ1-5; no firm D call. The germline V and J ends were trimmed by 5 bases and 4 bases, with 9 bases remaining between them. The CDR3 spans 13 residues. Germline V CDR1 and CDR2: SNHLY, FYNNEI. Here the CDR3 DNA reads TGTGCCAGCAGTCCGACACCTAATCAGCCCCAGCATTTT. Amino acids: CASSPTPNQPQHF.

This clonotype has ten or more counts. V and J are TRBV19 and TRBJ1-3; D is undetermined. Trimming stripped 5 bases from V and 0 bases from J, with 5 bases between. This CDR3 has 13 residues. The germline CDR1 and CDR2 sequences are LNHDA and SQIVND (reference sequence). CDR3 coding DNA: TGTGCCAGTAGTCAAGCCTCTGGAAACACCATATATTTT. Residues: CASSQASGNTIYF.

A word on this clonotype: A clone one base away is much larger, so this may be a read error. The chain combines TRBV12-3 or TRBV12-4 with TRBJ2-2; TRBD1 is a possible D gene (5 bases). This CDR3 has 16 residues. Trimming took off 7 bases at V and 4 bases at J, with 19 bases between the two ends. The CDR3 DNA reads TGTGCCAGCACCACCCTCAGGGAAGGATCCACCGGGGAGCTGTTTTTT. It encodes CASTTLREGSTGELFF.

The chain is built from TRBV5-1 and TRBJ1-6; 7 positions match TRBD1. V was clipped by 0 bases and J by 8 bases; unmatched bases: 8. Germline assignment: CDR1 SGHRS and CDR2 YFSETQ. The CDR3 has 16 amino acids. The CDR3 protein is CASSLAGQARYSPLHF. The CDR3 DNA reads as TGCGCCAGCAGCTTGGCCGGACAGGCTCGATATTCACCCCTCCACTTT.

V usage is TRBV19 and J usage is TRBJ2-7; D ambiguous. The length of the CDR3 is 15 residues. V was pared by 9 bases and J by 0 bases, with 18 bases between. The germline CDR1 and CDR2 sequences are LNHDA and SQIVND (reference sequence). The chain's CDR3 is CASRPLDGSSYEQYF. In nucleotides, the CDR3 is TGTGCCAGCCGCCCCCTTGACGGCTCCTCCTACGAGCAGTACTTC.

This clonotype has a handful of counts. The chain links TRBV3-1 to TRBJ2-5; 7 bases fit TRBD1. Germline assignment: CDR1 LGHDT and CDR2 YNNKEL (reference sequence). The CDR3 consists of 15 residues. With V trimmed by 1 base and J by 4 bases, 6 bases remained unmatched. Here the CDR3 DNA reads TGTGCCAGCAGCCAAGTCGACAGGGACCTAGAGACCCAGTACTTC. Encoded protein: CASSQVDRDLETQYF.

This clonotype was recorded many times. The gene calls are TRBV28 and TRBJ2-7; D gene uncertain. CDR1 and CDR2 from the germline V gene are MDHEN and SYDVKM. V was trimmed by 3 bases and J by 3 bases, leaving 12 bases between them. The CDR3 is 14 amino acids. Written as DNA, the CDR3 is TGTGCCAGCAGTTTCCCCAACAATGACTACGAGCAGTACTTC. This encodes CASSFPNNDYEQYF.

The rearrangement links TRBV15 to TRBJ2-1, with 8 bases aligning to TRBD2. V was clipped by 4 bases and J by 8 bases; unmatched bases: 16. Germline-derived CDR1 and CDR2 are LNHNV and YYDKDF (reference sequence). The CDR3 covers 17 residues. This CDR3 is CATSKPPGARGVDEQFF. DNA for the CDR3: TGTGCCACCAGCAAACCGCCGGGGGCGCGGGGGGTCGATGAGCAGTTCTTC.

CDR3 residues: CASRTGVDYGYTF. The CDR3 nucleotides are TGTGCCAGTAGGACAGGGGTTGACTATGGCTACACCTTC. This chain links TRBV27 with TRBJ1-2; 9 positions match TRBD1. Looked up from germline, CDR1 is MNHEY and CDR2 is SMNVEV (reference sequence). The CDR3 covers 13 residues. V lost 9 bases to trimming and J lost 3 bases; unmatched junction nucleotides: 5.

The chain employs TRBV29-1 and TRBJ1-3; D is undetermined. The CDR3 is 15 amino acids. V was clipped by 0 bases and J by 0 bases, with 9 bases between them. From germline, CDR1 is SQVTM and CDR2 ANQGSEA. The CDR3 bases are TGCAGCGTTGAAGACGTCACACGCTCTGGAAACACCATATATTTT. It is translated as CSVEDVTRSGNTIYF.

The rearrangement uses TRBV29-1 and TRBJ2-7; D not resolved. From germline, CDR1 is SQVTM and CDR2 ANQGSEA. The CDR3 spans 11 residues. V was shortened by 0 bases and J by 4 bases, with 4 bases between the two germline ends. CDR3 DNA: TGCAGCGTTGAAGACAGGTACGAGCAGTACTTC. Translation: CSVEDRYEQYF.

This clonotype was counted at least ten times. The V gene is TRBV10-3, the J gene TRBJ2-2; the D gene is possibly TRBD1 (5 bases). V was pared by 5 bases and J by 1 base, with 11 bases between. CDR3 length: 15 amino acids. CDR1 ENHRY and CDR2 SYGVKD come from the germline V gene. Written as DNA, the CDR3 is TGTGCCATCAGTAAAGACAGACAGAACACCGGGGAGCTGTTTTTT. Amino acid sequence: CAISKDRQNTGELFF.

The CDR3 sequence is CASSMLAGDYGYTF. The CDR3 DNA reads TGTGCCAGTAGTATGTTGGCAGGGGACTATGGCTACACCTTC. The rearrangement uses TRBV19 and TRBJ1-2, with D tentatively TRBD1 (6 bases). Germline CDR1 reads LNHDA; CDR2 reads SQIVND (reference sequence). The ends were cut back, 3 bases at V and 3 bases at J, with 11 bases in the middle. The length of the CDR3 is 14 residues.